These 5 T cell receptor beta chains came from one sample sequenced in a study of technical replicates of blood from several donors. The table came from immunoSEQ multiplex PCR; TCRdb's copy has only in-frame clones and leaves some out. Of about 68,000 clones in the sample, about 97% were seen once. The sequencing input was T cells isolated from PBMCs. Receptor source: a human donor in good health.

About this clone itself: The sample has other DNA sequences that encode this CDR3 too. This rearrangement joins TRBV6-5 to TRBJ1-2; the D is unclear. V was clipped by 2 bases and J by 5 bases, with 9 bases between them. CDR3 length equals 13 residues. Per the germline V gene, CDR1 is MNHEY and CDR2 is SVGAGI. The CDR3 DNA is TGTGCCAGCAGTTACGGCGGGGATTATGGCTACACCTTC. Residues: CASSYGGDYGYTF.

This chain links TRBV11-2 with TRBJ1-6; the D is unclear. V dropped 6 bases and J dropped 9 bases, with 9 bases sitting between them. The CDR3 is made up of 12 amino acids. Germline lookup yields CDR1 SGHAT and CDR2 FQNNGV. The CDR3 reads CASRESVSPLHF. The CDR3 DNA reads TGTGCCAGCAGGGAAAGCGTTTCACCCCTCCACTTT.

This rearrangement joins TRBV6-5 to TRBJ2-1; TRBD2 aligns across 10 bases. The CDR3 runs 15 residues. Germline lookup yields CDR1 MNHEY and CDR2 SVGAGI. V shed 4 bases, J shed 5 bases, and the junction held 5 bases outside the gene matches. CDR3: CASSFPGTSDNEQFF. For the CDR3, the DNA is TGTGCCAGCAGTTTTCCCGGGACTAGCGACAATGAGCAGTTCTTC.

This rearrangement joins TRBV19 to TRBJ2-1; 8 nucleotides align to TRBD1. V lost 10 bases and J lost 5; bases outside the gene matches: 10. The CDR3 is 14 amino acids. The germline V gene has CDR1 LNHDA and CDR2 SQIVND (reference sequence). The CDR3 bases are TGTGCCACGCTTCGACAGGGGCGCCACAATGAGCAGTTCTTC. Amino acids: CATLRQGRHNEQFF.

V usage is TRBV4-1 and J usage is TRBJ1-4; 10 bases line up with TRBD1. V dropped 1 base and J dropped 8; count of bases not matched to a gene: 1. This CDR3 is 14 amino acids long. Germline V gene data show CDR1 as MGHRA and CDR2 as YSYEKL. For the CDR3, the DNA is TGCGCCAGCAGCCAAGGGGACAGGGGCGAAAAACTGTTTTTT. This sequence encodes CASSQGDRGEKLFF.